This T cell receptor beta chain was profiled in a study of blood T cell repertoires in COVID-19. Here immunoSEQ multiplex PCR was the method, and the copy in TCRdb shows in-frame clones only, minus some. This sample yields more than 350,000 clones, of which about 83% are seen a single time; 10% belongs to the top ten. Trimming cost V 9 bases and J 7 bases, with 13 bases left between them. This CDR3 is 12 amino acids long. Germline CDR1 and CDR2: LNHDA and SQIVND (reference sequence). Sequencing input: PBMCs or T cells enriched from blood (not recorded which). V and J are TRBV19 and TRBJ1-5, with a tentative D call TRBD1 (6 bases). The sequence came from a woman in her forties or fifties who had recovered from COVID-19. CDR3 DNA sequence: TGTGCCAGCCAGGGGACCTCACAGCCCCAGCATTTT. Translated: CASQGTSQPQHF.